This TCR beta chain was sequenced for a study of T cell repertoires in cytomegalovirus infection. Turning to this clonotype: Its antigen is still unknown.

TCRdb fed the reads into MiXCR, producing one record per CDR3 protein. The sample lists about 220,000 distinct CDR3 sequences, around 35% occurring once. The specimen comprised CD8+ T cells from cultured PBMCs, sampled from culture after CMV antigen stimulation. The receptor comes from a human donor in good health (CMV status not recorded). Some clones in this sample may be carry-over from other donors' samples.

CDR3 nucleotide sequence: TGCGCCAGCAGCTTAGTCCGACAGGGGGCTAACAATGAGCAGTTCTTC. The encoded protein is CASSLVRQGANNEQFF. The V and J genes are TRBV10-1 and TRBJ2-1, with 10 nucleotides matching TRBD1. Germline CDR1 is WNHNN and CDR2 is SYGVQD (reference sequence). The junction had 10 bases not matched to a gene; V was cut back by 6 bases and J by 5 bases. The CDR3 length is 16 residues.